This T cell receptor beta chain was identified during a study of blood T cell repertoires in COVID-19. Whole-study context: T cells, B-cell-depleted T cells, or PBMCs supplied cDNA or gDNA.

Clones were read by immunoSEQ multiplex PCR, and TCRdb kept only the in-frame ones, dropping some. The sample includes around 380,000 clones, about 80% of them seen just once. There are 12 residues in the CDR3. The V end lost 8 bases, the J end lost 7 bases, and 12 bases lay between the germline ends. Germline V CDR1 and CDR2: MNHEY, SVGAGI. The sequenced material came from peripheral blood. V is TRBV6-5 and J is TRBJ2-1; no definite D call. The origin of this receptor is a human donor with acute or convalescent COVID-19. The donor label of this sample is uncertain. The CDR3 sequence: CASDARRNEQFF. In DNA, the CDR3 is TGTGCCAGCGATGCTAGGCGGAATGAGCAGTTCTTC.